A selection of T cell receptor beta chains follows, all from one sample in a study of blood T cell repertoires in COVID-19. Clones were read by immunoSEQ multiplex PCR, and TCRdb kept only the in-frame ones, dropping some. In the table there are 300,000 to 400,000 clones, about nine tenths of which are singletons. Material: peripheral blood. All receptors derive from a woman aged 50 to 65 with COVID-19, enrolled during active disease. Each CDR3 is given without its conserved first and last residue. The D gene is left open where the match is weak.

ASSLVSVQTYEQY	TRBJ2-7	NA	TRBV5-1
ASSLDGARGTDTQY	TRBJ2-3	NA	TRBV5-1
ASSLQTSTDTQY	TRBJ2-3	NA	TRBV5-1
ASRDRASTDTQY	TRBJ2-3	TRBD1	TRBV5-6
ASMAIEWRSSGDEQY	TRBJ2-7	NA	TRBV2
ASRGRGHLGTEAF	TRBJ1-1	TRBD1	TRBV6-5
ASSRQDSLYGYT	TRBJ1-2	NA	TRBV19
ASTPDRTRLLIDGYT	TRBJ1-2	NA	TRBV2
ASSKGQGAIYEQY	TRBJ2-7	TRBD1	TRBV19
AWSSGGETQY	TRBJ2-5	TRBD1	TRBV30
ASSDHRTGDYEQY	TRBJ2-7	TRBD1	TRBV2
ASSSPGLAPNEQF	TRBJ2-1	TRBD2	TRBV7-9
ASSLRVGDTIY	TRBJ1-3	NA	TRBV5-1
ASSGAGTGQETQY	TRBJ2-5	TRBD1	TRBV11-2
ASSYSVTGIYEQY	TRBJ2-7	TRBD1	TRBV6-5
ASSPEGGRAF	TRBJ1-1	NA	TRBV7-9
ATSDPLAVSEQY	TRBJ2-7	NA	TRBV24-1
ASSSPGLSSYNEQF	TRBJ2-1	NA	TRBV7-2
ASSGRDSPSYEQY	TRBJ2-7	TRBD1	TRBV9
ASSRVLDQPQH	TRBJ1-5	NA	TRBV6-5
ASGSGGRDQETQY	TRBJ2-5	TRBD2	TRBV19
ASSLEVGGSYEQY	TRBJ2-7	NA	TRBV7-2